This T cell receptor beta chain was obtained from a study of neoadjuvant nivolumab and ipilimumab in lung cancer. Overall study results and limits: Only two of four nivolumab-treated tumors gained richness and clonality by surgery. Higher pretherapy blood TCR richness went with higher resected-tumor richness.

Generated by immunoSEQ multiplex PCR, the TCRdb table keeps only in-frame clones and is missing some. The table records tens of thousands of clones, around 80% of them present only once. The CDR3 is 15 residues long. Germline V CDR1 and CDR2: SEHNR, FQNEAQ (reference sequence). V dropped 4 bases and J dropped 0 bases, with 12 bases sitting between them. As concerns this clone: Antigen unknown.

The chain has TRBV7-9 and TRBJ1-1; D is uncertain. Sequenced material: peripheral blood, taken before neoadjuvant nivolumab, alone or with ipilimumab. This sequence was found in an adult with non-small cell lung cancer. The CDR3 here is CASSWANSMNTEAFF. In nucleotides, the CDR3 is TGTGCCAGCAGCTGGGCAAATTCCATGAACACTGAAGCTTTCTTT.